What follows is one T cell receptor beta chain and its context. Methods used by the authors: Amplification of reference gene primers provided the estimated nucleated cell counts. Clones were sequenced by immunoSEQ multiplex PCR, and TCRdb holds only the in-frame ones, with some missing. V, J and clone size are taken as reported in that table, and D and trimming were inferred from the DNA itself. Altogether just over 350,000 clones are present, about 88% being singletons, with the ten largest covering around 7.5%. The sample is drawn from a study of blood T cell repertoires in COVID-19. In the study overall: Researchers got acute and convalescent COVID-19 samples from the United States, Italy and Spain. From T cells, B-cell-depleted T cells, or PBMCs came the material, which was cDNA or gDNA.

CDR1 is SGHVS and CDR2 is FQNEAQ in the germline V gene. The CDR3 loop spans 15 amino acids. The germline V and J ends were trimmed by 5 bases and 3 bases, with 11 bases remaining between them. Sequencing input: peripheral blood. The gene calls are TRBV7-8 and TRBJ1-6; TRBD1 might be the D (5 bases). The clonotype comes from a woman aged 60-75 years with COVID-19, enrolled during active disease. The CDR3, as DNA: TGTGCCAGCAGCGTGTGGCAGGGCTATAATTCACCCCTCCACTTT. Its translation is CASSVWQGYNSPLHF.